This TCR beta chain was observed in a study of T cell responses to AZD1222 COVID-19 vaccine. This CDR3 region has 13 residues. Germline CDR1 reads MNHNY; CDR2 reads SVGAGI (reference sequence). Trimming took 4 bases from V and 4 from J, leaving 8 bases between them. Clones were sequenced by immunoSEQ multiplex PCR, and TCRdb holds only the in-frame ones, with some missing. The table has 66,000 or so clones, more than 85% seen once; the top ten hold roughly a sixth. This TCR came from an adult in good health. This sequence joins TRBV6-6 and TRBJ2-4; D perhaps matches TRBD2 (5 bases). The specimen comprised peripheral blood, sampled on day 0 of AZD1222 vaccination. The CDR3 nucleotides are TGTGCCAGCAGTTCTGGGGAGAAAAACATTCAGTACTTC. Residues: CASSSGEKNIQYF.